The clone carrying this TCR beta chain was counted ten times or more. Its target is not known. This specimen belongs to a study of naive and memory T cell subsets. Findings and caveats of the study: Over 85% of naive TCR sequences appeared only once, unlike memory subsets.

The beta constant-region primer was an equimolar mix of two oligonucleotides covering TRBC1 and TRBC2. TCRdb independently ran MiXCR on the UMI-ligation and nested PCR reads; one entry per CDR3 protein. Here the sample spans 100,000 or so distinct CDR3 sequences, around 7% being singletons. Germline V gene data show CDR1 as DFQATT and CDR2 as SNEGSKA (reference sequence). V dropped 7 bases and J dropped 3 bases, with 15 bases sitting between them. This CDR3 contains 13 residues. CD4+ T cell IFNgamma after overnight CMV lysate exposure gave donor CMV status. This sequence was found in a human donor in good health. V and J are TRBV20-1 and TRBJ1-2; D is undetermined. Sequencing was carried out using central memory CD4+ T cells from blood. The CDR3, as DNA: TGCAGTGTCCCAACGGGTCCAGACTATGGCTACACCTTC. It codes for CSVPTGPDYGYTF.